The subject of this entry is one T cell receptor (beta chain). Profiled with immunoSEQ multiplex PCR; TCRdb holds only in-frame clones, not every one. This sample yields around 100,000 clones, of which around 72% are seen a single time; 2% belongs to the top ten. The data were taken from a study of fetal regulatory T cell absence and autoimmunity. V lost 5 bases to trimming and J lost 4 bases; unmatched junction nucleotides: 20. CDR1 SGHRS and CDR2 YFSETQ come from the germline V gene. This CDR3 is 18 amino acids long. The sample comprised pancreas tissue. The chain combines TRBV5-1 with TRBJ2-5; the match to TRBD1 covers 7 bases. The sequence was collected from a male donor with IPEX syndrome. This chain's CDR3 is CASSRVGTAFPNGETQYF. The DNA for the CDR3 is TGCGCCAGCAGTCGTGTAGGGACAGCATTTCCCAACGGAGAGACCCAGTACTTC.